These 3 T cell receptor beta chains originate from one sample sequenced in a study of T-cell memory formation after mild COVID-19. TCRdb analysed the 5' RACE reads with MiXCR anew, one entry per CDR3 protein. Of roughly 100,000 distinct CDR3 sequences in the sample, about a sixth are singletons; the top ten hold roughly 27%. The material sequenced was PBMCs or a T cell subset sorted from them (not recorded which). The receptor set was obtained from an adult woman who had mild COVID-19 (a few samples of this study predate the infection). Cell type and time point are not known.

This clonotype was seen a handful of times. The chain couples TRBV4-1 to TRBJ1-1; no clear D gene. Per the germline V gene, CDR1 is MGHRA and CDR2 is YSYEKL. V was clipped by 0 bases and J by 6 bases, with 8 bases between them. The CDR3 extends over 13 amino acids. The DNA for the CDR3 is TGCGCCAGCAGCCAAGAGAACGCCCCTGAAGCTTTCTTT. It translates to CASSQENAPEAFF.

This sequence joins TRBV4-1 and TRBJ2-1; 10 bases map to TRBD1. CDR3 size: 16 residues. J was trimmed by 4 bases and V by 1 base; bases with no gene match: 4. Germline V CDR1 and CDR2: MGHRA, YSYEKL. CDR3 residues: CASSQGAGQGYNEQFF. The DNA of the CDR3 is TGCGCCAGCAGCCAAGGGGCGGGACAGGGGTACAATGAGCAGTTCTTC.

The CDR3 protein is CASSFRGGSLDGYTF. CDR3 DNA: TGTGCCAGCAGCTTTCGGGGGGGCTCGCTGGATGGCTACACCTTC. The chain is built from TRBV5-4 and TRBJ1-2; D might be TRBD1 (6 bases). V lost 2 bases and J 6 bases, leaving 17 bases between the germline ends. CDR1 and CDR2 from the germline V gene are SGHNT and YYREEE (reference sequence). This CDR3 is built from 15 residues. Filled out from reference TRBV5-4 and TRBJ1-2, the complete variable domain reads ETGVTQSPTHLIKTRGQQVTLRCSSQSGHNTVSWYQQALGQGPQFIFQYYREEENGRGNFPPRFSGLQFPNYSSELNVNALELDDSALYLCASSFRGGSLDGYTFGSGTRLTVV.